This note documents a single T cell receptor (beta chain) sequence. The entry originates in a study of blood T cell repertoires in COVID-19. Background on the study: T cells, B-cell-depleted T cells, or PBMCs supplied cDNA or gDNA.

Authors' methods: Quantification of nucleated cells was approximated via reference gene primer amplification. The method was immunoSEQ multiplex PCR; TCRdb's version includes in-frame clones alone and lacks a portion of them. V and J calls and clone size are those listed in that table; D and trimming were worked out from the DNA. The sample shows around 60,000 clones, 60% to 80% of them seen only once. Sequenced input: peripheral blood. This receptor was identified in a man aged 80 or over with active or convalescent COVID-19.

CDR3 nucleotides: TGCGCCAGCAGCTCTCTGAAACCCGGGACAGAAGCTTTCTTT. It is translated as CASSSLKPGTEAFF. The chain is built from TRBV5-1 and TRBJ1-1, with D possibly being TRBD1 (6 bases). This CDR3 region has 14 residues. Looked up from germline, CDR1 is SGHRS and CDR2 is YFSETQ. The V end was cut by 3 bases, the J end by 8 bases, with 17 bases between.